This T cell receptor beta chain was observed in a study of shared clonotypes between healthy human individuals. Study information: Donor composition was a couple of women and a few men, aged 18 to 49. Per donor, CD8 memory used one plate, CD8 naive used two, CD4 memory used three and CD4 naive used three.

Libraries were prepared by immunoSEQ multiplex PCR; TCRdb keeps only in-frame clonotypes and omits some of them. This table holds around 2.3 million clones, approximately 96% found once. Germline V gene lookup returns CDR1 SNHLY and CDR2 FYNNEI. The germline V and J ends were trimmed by 2 bases and 7 bases, with 12 bases remaining between them. CDR3 length: 13 residues. Sequenced: naive CD4+ T cells sorted from blood. Subset indicated: CD45RA+ positively selected. The V and J genes are TRBV2 and TRBJ2-7; TRBD1 might be the D (6 bases). This clonotype was obtained from a man aged 18 to 30 in good health. The chain's CDR3 is CASSETTGSEQYF. The CDR3 bases are TGTGCCAGCAGTGAAACTACAGGGAGTGAGCAGTACTTC.